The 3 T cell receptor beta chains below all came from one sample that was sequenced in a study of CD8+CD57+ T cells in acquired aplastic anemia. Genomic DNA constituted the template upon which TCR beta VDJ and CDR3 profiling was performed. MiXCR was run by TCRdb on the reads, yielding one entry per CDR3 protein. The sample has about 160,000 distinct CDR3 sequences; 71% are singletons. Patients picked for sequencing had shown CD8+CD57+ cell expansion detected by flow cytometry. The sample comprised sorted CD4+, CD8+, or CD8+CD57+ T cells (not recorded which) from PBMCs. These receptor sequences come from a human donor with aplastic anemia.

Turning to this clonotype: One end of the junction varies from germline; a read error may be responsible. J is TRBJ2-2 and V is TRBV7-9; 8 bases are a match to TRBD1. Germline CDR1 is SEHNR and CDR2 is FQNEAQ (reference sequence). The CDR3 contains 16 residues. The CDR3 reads CACSLIGQGRGGELFF. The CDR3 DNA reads TGTGCCTGCAGCTTAATTGGACAGGGACGAGGTGGGGAGCTGTTTTTT.

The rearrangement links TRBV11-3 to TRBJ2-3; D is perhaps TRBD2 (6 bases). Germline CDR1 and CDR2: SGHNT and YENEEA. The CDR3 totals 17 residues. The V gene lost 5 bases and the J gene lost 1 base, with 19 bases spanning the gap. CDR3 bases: TGTGCCAGCAGCCAGCCGGCTAGATGGAGGGGCACAGATACGCAGTATTTT. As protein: CASSQPARWRGTDTQYF.

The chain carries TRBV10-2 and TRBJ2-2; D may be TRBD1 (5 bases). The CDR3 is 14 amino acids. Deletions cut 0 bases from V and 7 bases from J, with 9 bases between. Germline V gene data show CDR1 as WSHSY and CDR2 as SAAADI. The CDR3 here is CASSESAGIGELFF. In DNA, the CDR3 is TGCGCCAGCAGTGAGTCAGCAGGGATCGGGGAGCTGTTTTTT.